This T cell receptor beta chain originates from a study of blood T cell repertoires in COVID-19. Turning to the study itself: Researchers got acute and convalescent COVID-19 samples from the United States, Italy and Spain. Sample material is recorded as cDNA or gDNA derived from T cells, B-cell-depleted T cells, or PBMCs.

The sample holds one count of this clone. Followed longitudinally, the Seattle patients had been enrolled during active infection. Source study methods: Reference gene primers were amplified, and this amplification served to estimate nucleated cell counts. Some clones are missing from TCRdb's copy, which holds only in-frame ones; the method was immunoSEQ multiplex PCR. The V and J calls and clone size are taken from that table; D and trimming were inferred from the DNA. The sample yields about 170,000 clones, approximately 90% seen once. The CDR3 consists of 14 residues. CDR1 and CDR2 from the germline V gene are SNHLY and FYNNEI. J lost 4 bases, V lost 6 bases, and 2 bases had no gene match.

The chain recombines TRBV2 with TRBJ2-2; 10 nucleotides align to TRBD1. The source material was peripheral blood. The origin of this receptor is a man aged 25-45 years with COVID-19, enrolled during active disease. The CDR3 DNA sequence: TGTGCCAGCAGGAGACAGGGGGCCACCGGGGAGCTGTTTTTT. This gives the protein CASRRQGATGELFF.